These 24 T cell receptor beta chains originate from one sample sequenced in a study of T cell clonotyping in hematopoietic cell transplantation. The assay was immunoSEQ multiplex PCR, and TCRdb's table has in-frame clones only and misses some. Here the sample spans 5,000 to 6,000 clones, roughly 72% being singletons. This specimen was PBMCs, taken 100 days after allogeneic stem cell transplant. All receptors come from a female patient aged 50 to 65 who had an allogeneic stem cell transplant, so the T cells may come from the graft donor. Some clones in this sample may be carry-over from other donors' samples.

The chain has TRBV6-4 and TRBJ2-2, with D uncertain. Trimming stripped 7 bases from V and 0 bases from J, with 9 bases between. Germline values: CDR1 MRHNA, CDR2 SNTAGT. CDR3 length equals 14 residues. The CDR3: CASKELPNTGELFF. The CDR3 DNA reads as TGTGCCAGCAAGGAATTACCGAACACCGGGGAGCTGTTTTTT.

V usage is TRBV13 and J usage is TRBJ2-1; 9 positions agree with TRBD2. This CDR3 comprises 15 residues. Trimming cost V 1 base and J 6 bases; bases outside gene matches: 4. Germline loops: CDR1 PRHDT, CDR2 FYEKMQ (reference sequence). The CDR3 nucleotides read TGTGCCAGCAGCTTAGCTGCGGGAGGGATCAATGAGCAGTTCTTC. This gives the protein CASSLAAGGINEQFF.

By frequency in the sample, this clone is large. The chain joins TRBV10-3 to TRBJ2-5; 10 positions match TRBD1. Germline CDR1 is ENHRY and CDR2 is SYGVKD. The CDR3 spans 15 residues. The trim removed 5 bases at V and 3 bases at J, leaving 6 bases unmatched. The CDR3 region is CAISSGQGIEETQYF. The CDR3 DNA follows: TGTGCCATCAGTTCGGGACAGGGGATAGAAGAGACCCAGTACTTC.

This clone appeared a single time. The chain couples TRBV27 to TRBJ2-7; D remains unclear. The germline CDR1 and CDR2 sequences are MNHEY and SMNVEV (reference sequence). Between the trimmed V and J ends, which lost 4 bases and 2 bases, there was a span of 15 bases. This CDR3 comprises 15 residues. In nucleotides, the CDR3 is TGTGCCAGCAGTTCCCTCCCTGGTCAGGCCTACGAGCAGTACTTC. It encodes CASSSLPGQAYEQYF.

This rearrangement joins TRBV2 to TRBJ2-2; D perhaps matches TRBD2 (5 bases). V shed 5 bases and J shed 4 bases, with 11 bases lying between them. This CDR3 is built from 14 residues. In germline, CDR1 is SNHLY, CDR2 FYNNEI. Here the CDR3 DNA reads TGTGCCAGCAGTACTAGTGGGTCCACCGGGGAGCTGTTTTTT. Residues: CASSTSGSTGELFF.

This chain joins TRBV11-2 and TRBJ2-3; D unclear. This CDR3 has 19 amino acids. CDR1 SGHAT and CDR2 FQNNGV come from the germline V gene. Trimming removed 1 base at V and 0 bases at J, with 20 bases between. CDR3 region: CASSLVNLWGIISTDTQYF. For the CDR3, the DNA is TGTGCCAGCAGCTTAGTCAATTTGTGGGGAATTATTAGCACAGATACGCAGTATTTT.

This rearrangement joins TRBV18 to TRBJ2-2, with 8 bases lining up with TRBD1. J lost 5 bases, V lost 4 bases, and 6 bases had no gene match. This CDR3 is 15 amino acids long. The germline V gene encodes CDR1 KGHSH and CDR2 LQKENI. CDR3 coding DNA: TGTGCCAGCTCACTGGACAGGGATAGAACCGGGGAGCTGTTTTTT. Amino acid sequence: CASSLDRDRTGELFF.

The chain combines TRBV6-1 with TRBJ1-2; D remains ambiguous. The V and J ends lost 8 bases and 1 base respectively, with 14 bases between them. The germline gives CDR1 MNHNS, CDR2 SASEGT. CDR3 length: 14 residues. The CDR3: CASGSSPNNYGYTF. DNA for the CDR3: TGTGCCAGCGGGAGTTCCCCAAATAACTATGGCTACACCTTC.

This clone showed up just a few times. The genes are TRBV6-5 and TRBJ2-7; D is unresolved. Deletions cut 0 bases from V and 2 bases from J, with 8 bases between. Looked up from germline, CDR1 is MNHEY and CDR2 is SVGAGI. This CDR3 comprises 14 residues. The CDR3 loop reads CASSYSKIPYEQYF. The CDR3 DNA is TGTGCCAGCAGTTACTCAAAGATCCCCTACGAGCAGTACTTC.

The chain links TRBV19 to TRBJ2-6; D may be TRBD1 (5 bases). V lost 3 bases and J lost 0, with 6 bases in between. The CDR3 covers 15 residues. In germline, CDR1 is LNHDA, CDR2 SQIVND (reference sequence). CDR3 amino acids: CASSIQGSGANVLTF. The CDR3, as DNA: TGTGCCAGTAGTATCCAGGGCTCTGGGGCCAACGTCCTGACTTTC.

The CDR3 nucleotides are TGTGCCAGCAGCTTAAGGGCGGATACGCAGTATTTT. Protein product: CASSLRADTQYF. This chain connects TRBV11-3 to TRBJ2-3; no definite D call. V gave up 2 bases and J gave up 6 bases, with 6 bases separating them. The CDR3 covers 12 residues. The germline gives CDR1 SGHNT, CDR2 YENEEA.

This clone was seen a single time. The chain employs TRBV27 and TRBJ2-3; 11 bases line up with TRBD2. J gave up 1 base and V 6 bases, and 6 bases lay outside the gene matches. The CDR3 sequence is 16 residues long. Germline V lookup: CDR1 MNHEY, CDR2 SMNVEV (reference sequence). CDR3 sequence reads: CASRSALAGGTDTQYF. The CDR3 nucleotides are TGTGCCAGCAGATCAGCACTAGCGGGAGGCACAGATACGCAGTATTTT.

The rearrangement uses TRBV6-4 and TRBJ2-2, with D perhaps given as TRBD1 or TRBD2 (6 bases each). V lost 5 bases and J lost 8, with 15 bases in between. Germline loops: CDR1 MRHNA, CDR2 SNTAGT. This CDR3 has 14 residues. The CDR3 reads CASSPGAEVGELFF. In DNA form, the CDR3 reads TGTGCCAGCAGTCCGGGGGCTGAGGTGGGGGAGCTGTTTTTT.

The chain employs TRBV21-1 and TRBJ2-4; TRBD1, the table's D call, lacks a check against the DNA. TRBV21-1 is shown as a pseudogene. This CDR3 comprises 14 residues. In DNA, the CDR3 is TGTGCCAGCAGCCAGGGGACAGAAATAGACATTCAGTACTTC. This sequence encodes CASSQGTEIDIQYF.

This clone was picked up one time. This chain links TRBV10-3 with TRBJ2-2; 7 bases are shared with TRBD1. The CDR3 is 15 residues long. Trimming at V came to 5 bases and at J to 5 bases, leaving 8 bases not matched to a gene. Germline CDR1 and CDR2: ENHRY and SYGVKD. CDR3 nucleotide sequence: TGTGCCATCAGTAAGGGGGCGCAAACGACCGGGGAGCTGTTTTTT. It specifies CAISKGAQTTGELFF.

This sequence joins TRBV15 and TRBJ1-4; TRBD1 might be the D (6 bases). The V end was cut by 0 bases, the J end by 5 bases, with 10 bases between. CDR1 LNHNV and CDR2 YYDKDF come from the germline V gene (reference sequence). The CDR3 is 15 amino acids. CDR3 protein: CATSRDPGQNEKLFF. DNA of the CDR3: TGTGCCACCAGCAGAGATCCCGGACAGAATGAAAAACTGTTTTTT.

V usage is TRBV7-2 and J usage is TRBJ2-3; D possibly corresponds to TRBD2 (6 bases). CDR1 is SGHTA and CDR2 is FQGNSA in the germline V gene. The CDR3 covers 15 residues. Trimming took off 0 bases at V and 7 bases at J, with 14 bases between the two ends. The CDR3 sequence: CASSLARAGTYTQYF. The CDR3 DNA is TGTGCCAGCAGCTTAGCTAGGGCGGGAACGTATACGCAGTATTTT.

DNA for the CDR3: TGTGCCAGCAGTTACGCCAGTAGGCAGTACTTC. Amino acid sequence: CASSYASRQYF. V usage is TRBV6-5 and J usage is TRBJ2-7; no clear D gene. This CDR3 contains 11 residues. Trimming cost V 2 bases and J 9 bases, with 8 bases left between them. Germline loops: CDR1 MNHEY, CDR2 SVGAGI.

The CDR3 loop is CASTPNQGPGNTIYF. The CDR3 DNA is TGTGCCAGCACGCCGAATCAGGGACCCGGAAACACCATATATTTT. The chain has TRBV11-2 and TRBJ1-3; D is perhaps TRBD1 (5 bases). Trimming stripped 7 bases from V and 4 bases from J, with 17 bases between. The CDR3 length is 15 residues. Germline assignment: CDR1 SGHAT and CDR2 FQNNGV.

J is TRBJ2-7 and V is TRBV28; the D gene is possibly TRBD2 (5 bases). Germline lookup yields CDR1 MDHEN and CDR2 SYDVKM. Deletions cut 5 bases from V and 7 bases from J, with 18 bases between. CDR3 length: 14 residues. The CDR3 coding sequence is TGTGCCAGCAGTCAACTACCCGGGATCTGGGAGCAGTACTTC. Protein product: CASSQLPGIWEQYF.

This clone has a single count. The V call is TRBV21-1, the J call TRBJ2-7; TRBD1, the table's D call, was not compared with the DNA. TRBV21-1 counts as a pseudogene. This CDR3 comprises 19 residues. Written as DNA, the CDR3 is TGTGCCAGCAGCAAAGTCAATCTATGGTCCGGACAAATAAGCTACGAGCAGTACTTC. It yields the protein CASSKVNLWSGQISYEQYF.

This chain links TRBV2 with TRBJ2-2; TRBD1 might be the D (6 bases). This CDR3 region has 16 residues. Germline V gene data show CDR1 as SNHLY and CDR2 as FYNNEI. V lost 1 base, J lost 4 bases, and 13 bases lay in between. The CDR3 sequence is CASSEEKGQFTGELFF. CDR3 nucleotides: TGTGCCAGCAGTGAAGAGAAGGGACAATTCACCGGGGAGCTGTTTTTT. The variable domain in full, with the rest retrieved from reference TRBV2 and TRBJ2-2, is EPEVTQTPSHQVTQMGQEVILRCVPISNHLYFYWYRQILGQKVEFLVSFYNNEISEKSEIFDDQFSVERPDGSNFTLKIRSTKLEDSAMYFCASSEEKGQFTGELFFGEGSRLTVL.

This rearrangement joins TRBV15 to TRBJ1-6; D gene uncertain. The V end was cut by 0 bases, the J end by 10 bases, with 7 bases between. The CDR3 has 13 amino acids. Germline V gene data show CDR1 as LNHNV and CDR2 as YYDKDF (reference sequence). The DNA for the CDR3 is TGTGCCACCAGCAGAGAGGTTGGGTCACCCCTCCACTTT. Translating gives CATSREVGSPLHF.

The chain links TRBV30 to TRBJ2-2; TRBD1 aligns across 7 bases. Germline V gene data show CDR1 as GTSNPN and CDR2 as SVGIG (reference sequence). V lost 4 bases and J lost 8; bases outside the gene matches: 4. CDR3 length equals 12 residues. The chain's CDR3 is CAWNLDRGELFF. CDR3 DNA sequence: TGTGCCTGGAATTTGGACAGGGGGGAGCTGTTTTTT.